These T cell receptor beta chains were read from a single sample in a study of radiotherapy plus CTLA-4 blockade in lung cancer. This table comes from immunoSEQ multiplex PCR, and its TCRdb copy is limited to in-frame clones, with some not included. The sample has around 63,000 clones, 76% seen once. Sequencing was performed on peripheral blood, taken from a patient treated with radiotherapy plus ipilimumab. All receptors come from a human donor with non-small cell lung cancer whose response to radiotherapy plus ipilimumab could not be evaluated. Some clones in this sample may be carry-over from other donors' samples. CDR3s include the opening cysteine and the closing phenylalanine or tryptophan. The D gene is left open where the match is weak. Expanded clones get a size class; other rows say once, few or many, or leave the size out.

clone size | J gene | D gene | V gene | CDR3 protein | CDR3 DNA
. | TRBJ2-1 | . | TRBV4-1 | CASSQEGGLSSYNEQFF | TGCGCCAGCAGCCAAGAAGGCGGGCTTAGCTCCTACAATGAGCAGTTCTTC
. | TRBJ1-1 | . | TRBV5-1 | CASSYSLGNTEAFF | TGCGCCAGCAGCTACAGTTTAGGGAACACTGAAGCTTTCTTT
. | TRBJ2-3 | TRBD2 | TRBV4-3 | CASSQDLGLAGPGDTQYF | TGCGCCAGCAGCCAAGATCTGGGACTAGCGGGTCCCGGGGATACGCAGTATTTT
once | TRBJ2-2 | TRBD1 | TRBV19 | CAIGDRGTGELFF | TGTGCCATTGGGGACAGAGGCACCGGGGAGCTGTTTTTT
few | TRBJ1-2 | . | TRBV6-1 | CASSETGTRGYGYTF | TGTGCCAGCAGTGAAACCGGGACGAGGGGGTATGGCTACACCTTC
. | TRBJ1-1 | . | TRBV29-1 | CSAQGLDTEAFF | TGCAGCGCCCAGGGGTTGGACACTGAAGCTTTCTTT
. | TRBJ2-3 | TRBD2 | TRBV9 | CASSRTERGVTDTQYF | TGTGCCAGCAGCCGGACTGAGCGGGGGGTCACAGATACGCAGTATTTT
. | TRBJ2-3 | . | TRBV28 | CASSFGGPTDTQYF | TGTGCCAGCAGTTTCGGGGGGCCCACAGATACGCAGTATTTT
. | TRBJ1-5 | . | TRBV6-1 | CASSDSFNQPQHF | TGTGCCAGCAGTGACAGTTTCAATCAGCCCCAGCATTTT
. | TRBJ2-7 | TRBD1 | TRBV5-1 | CASSLDREASYEQYF | TGCGCCAGCAGCTTAGACAGGGAAGCGTCCTACGAGCAGTACTTC
. | TRBJ1-3 | TRBD1 | TRBV28 | CASSFLQGAGNTIYF | TGTGCCAGCAGTTTCCTACAGGGGGCTGGAAACACCATATATTTT
. | TRBJ2-7 | TRBD1 | TRBV7-6 | CASSLNPGQGDEQYF | TGTGCCAGCAGCTTAAATCCAGGACAGGGAGACGAGCAGTACTTC
. | TRBJ1-1 | TRBD1 | TRBV4-3 | CASSQDPGGTNTEAFF | TGCGCCAGCAGCCAAGATCCAGGGGGCACGAACACTGAAGCTTTCTTT
. | TRBJ1-1 | . | TRBV7-9 | CASSPLDRPGTEAFF | TGTGCCAGCAGCCCCCTTGACAGGCCGGGGACTGAAGCTTTCTTT
. | TRBJ2-5 | . | TRBV28 | CASSLLDTSTETQYF | TGTGCCAGCAGTCTTCTCGACACTTCTACGGAGACCCAGTACTTC
. | TRBJ2-3 | TRBD2 | TRBV6-5 | CASSYLLAASTDTQYF | TGTGCCAGCAGTTATCTCCTAGCGGCTAGCACAGATACGCAGTATTTT
. | TRBJ1-3 | . | TRBV5-1 | CASSLQGSGNTIYF | TGCGCCAGCAGCTTGCAGGGTTCTGGAAACACCATATATTTT
. | TRBJ2-3 | . | TRBV5-4 | CASSLMGGGTDTQYF | TGTGCCAGCAGCTTGATGGGGGGAGGTACAGATACGCAGTATTTT
. | TRBJ2-2 | TRBD1 | TRBV28 | CASIDRGPGNGELFF | TGTGCCAGCATCGACAGGGGACCTGGGAATGGGGAGCTGTTTTTT
few | TRBJ1-2 | TRBD1 | TRBV28 | CASSFRTGTGYTF | TGTGCCAGCAGTTTCCGGACAGGGACCGGCTACACCTTC
. | TRBJ2-7 | TRBD1 | TRBV28 | CASSPFGDRTTYEQYF | TGTGCCAGCAGCCCCTTTGGGGACAGGACGACCTACGAGCAGTACTTC
once | TRBJ1-3 | . | TRBV2 | CASSGSPEGNTIYF | TGTGCCAGCAGCGGATCACCGGAGGGAAACACCATATATTTT
. | TRBJ1-2 | TRBD1 | TRBV28 | CASSLRGGQGIGGYTF | TGTGCCAGCAGCCTAAGGGGGGGACAGGGGATCGGTGGCTACACCTTC
. | TRBJ2-5 | TRBD2 | TRBV10-2 | CASMAWSRGGQETQYF | TGCGCCAGCATGGCGTGGAGTCGGGGGGGCCAAGAGACCCAGTACTTC
few | TRBJ2-7 | . | TRBV6-5 | CASSYQGLEQYF | TGTGCCAGCAGTTACCAGGGACTCGAGCAGTACTTC
. | TRBJ1-3 | . | TRBV6-6 | CASGTPDSLSGNTIYF | TGTGCCAGCGGGACCCCGGACAGCCTCTCTGGAAACACCATATATTTT
. | TRBJ2-5 | . | TRBV29-1 | CSVTGPQETQYF | TGCAGCGTTACAGGGCCTCAAGAGACCCAGTACTTC
few | TRBJ2-1 | TRBD2 | TRBV6-5 | CASRYRAGGPQFF | TGTGCCAGCAGATACAGGGCGGGGGGGCCCCAGTTCTTC
. | TRBJ2-7 | TRBD1 | TRBV6-1 | CASRKAGDSSYEQYF | TGTGCCAGCAGGAAGGCCGGGGACAGCTCCTACGAGCAGTACTTC